A single sample gave rise to the 21 T cell receptor beta chains below, sequenced in a study of T cell responses to AZD1222 COVID-19 vaccine. Clones were read by immunoSEQ multiplex PCR, and TCRdb kept only the in-frame ones, dropping some. The sample lists about 150,000 clones; 91% were seen once. Material: peripheral blood, obtained on day 0 of AZD1222 vaccination. These receptors were collected from an adult in good health.

The chain recombines TRBV7-9 with TRBJ2-7; TRBD2 matches at 11 bases. The V gene's germline CDR1 is SEHNR and CDR2 FQNEAQ (reference sequence). The CDR3 runs 16 residues. Trimming at V came to 5 bases and at J to 0 bases, leaving 6 bases not matched to a gene. The CDR3 loop is CASSRPGTSGSYEQYF. CDR3 DNA sequence: TGTGCCAGCAGCCGTCCCGGGACTAGCGGCTCCTACGAGCAGTACTTC.

The genes are TRBV25-1 and TRBJ1-4, with TRBD1 identical over 8 bases. From germline, CDR1 is MGHDK and CDR2 SYGVNS. The V gene end was trimmed by 8 bases and the J gene end by 6 bases; junction bases not matched to a gene: 11. The CDR3 is 15 residues long. CDR3 amino acids: CASPSPAGGDEKLFF. The CDR3 nucleotides read TGTGCCAGCCCCTCCCCGGCAGGGGGCGATGAAAAACTGTTTTTT.

This chain links TRBV6-6 with TRBJ2-7; the D is unclear. The CDR3 has 17 residues. Germline CDR1 is MNHNY and CDR2 is SVGAGI (reference sequence). Deletions cut 5 bases from V and 0 bases from J, with 20 bases between. The CDR3 sequence: CASSPRVGRFGSYEQYF. The CDR3 DNA follows: TGTGCCAGCAGTCCAAGAGTAGGGCGGTTTGGCTCCTACGAGCAGTACTTC.

The V gene is TRBV6-5, the J gene TRBJ1-6; D not certain. This CDR3 has 14 amino acids. Per the germline V gene, CDR1 is MNHEY and CDR2 is SVGAGI. Trimming pared 4 bases from V and 7 bases from J, leaving 11 bases between. In DNA, the CDR3 is TGTGCCAGCAGTTTGAGGGTAGACAATTCACCCCTCCACTTT. It encodes CASSLRVDNSPLHF.

This clone was detected a few times. The rearrangement uses TRBV4-1 and TRBJ1-6; D possibly corresponds to TRBD1 (5 bases). The CDR3 has 15 amino acids. Germline V CDR1 and CDR2: MGHRA, YSYEKL. The V and J ends lost 3 bases and 7 bases respectively, with 13 bases between them. The CDR3 spells CASSHGTVQNSPLHF. The DNA of the CDR3 is TGCGCCAGCAGCCACGGGACGGTCCAGAATTCACCCCTCCACTTT.

This chain joins TRBV11-3 and TRBJ2-1, with 8 bases fitting TRBD2. This CDR3 has 17 residues. Trimming removed 0 bases from V and 0 bases from J; junction bases left unmatched: 4. Germline assignment: CDR1 SGHNT and CDR2 YENEEA. The CDR3: CASSLDGRAHSYNEQFF. DNA of the CDR3: TGTGCCAGCAGCTTAGACGGGAGGGCCCACTCCTACAATGAGCAGTTCTTC.

The chain uses TRBV4-3 and TRBJ2-2, with D hard to call. V lost 0 bases and J 9 bases, leaving 2 bases between the germline ends. Germline V lookup: CDR1 LGHNA, CDR2 YSLEER. This CDR3 contains 11 residues. The CDR3 DNA reads TGCGCCAGCAGCCAAGAGAGGGAGCTGTTTTTT. Translating gives CASSQERELFF.

This clone was counted a single time. V gene TRBV14 combines with J gene TRBJ1-1; D might be TRBD1 (5 bases). Trimming shortened V by 4 bases and J by 5 bases, and 11 bases separated the two germline ends. Germline assignment: CDR1 SGHDN and CDR2 FVKESK. The CDR3 consists of 13 residues. CDR3 sequence (DNA): TGTGCCAGCAGCCTGACAGCGGGGACTGAAGCTTTCTTT. It translates to CASSLTAGTEAFF.

The rearrangement links TRBV12-3 or TRBV12-4 to TRBJ1-1, with D perhaps matching TRBD1 (5 bases). V dropped 4 bases and J dropped 5 bases, with 8 bases sitting between them. The CDR3 is 12 residues long. The CDR3 region has the DNA TGTGCCAGCAGTTCGGGGCGGACTGAAGCTTTCTTT. It codes for CASSSGRTEAFF.

The gene calls are TRBV4-1 and TRBJ1-2, with no clear D. The CDR3 is made up of 12 amino acids. Germline CDR1 reads MGHRA; CDR2 reads YSYEKL. V shed 4 bases and J shed 4 bases, with 7 bases lying between them. DNA of the CDR3: TGCGCCAGCAGCCCCTATGGCTATGGCTACACCTTC. Its translation is CASSPYGYGYTF.

J is TRBJ1-2 and V is TRBV7-9; D unresolved. The CDR3 sequence is 15 residues long. Trimming took 1 base from V and 5 from J, leaving 14 bases between them. CDR1 is SEHNR and CDR2 is FQNEAQ in the germline V gene (reference sequence). CDR3 residues: CASSLGIGSAYGYTF. The CDR3 coding sequence is TGTGCCAGCAGCTTAGGTATAGGGAGCGCATATGGCTACACCTTC.

This rearrangement joins TRBV2 to TRBJ1-5; D ambiguous. The CDR3 runs to 15 residues. The V gene lost 1 base and the J gene lost 6 bases, with 13 bases spanning the gap. In germline, CDR1 is SNHLY, CDR2 FYNNEI. CDR3 nucleotide sequence: TGTGCCAGCAGTGAAGTAGGTACAGTAGGTCAGCCCCAGCATTTT. Translated: CASSEVGTVGQPQHF.

The chain recombines TRBV28 with TRBJ2-1; perhaps TRBD2 as D (5 bases). This CDR3 comprises 14 residues. The V gene lost 3 bases and the J gene lost 2 bases, with 8 bases spanning the gap. Germline assignment: CDR1 MDHEN and CDR2 SYDVKM. In DNA, the CDR3 is TGTGCCAGCAGTTTCCGCGGGCCCTACAATGAGCAGTTCTTC. It yields the protein CASSFRGPYNEQFF.

The chain employs TRBV27 and TRBJ1-2; the match to TRBD1 covers 7 bases. Germline V gene data show CDR1 as MNHEY and CDR2 as SMNVEV (reference sequence). The length of the CDR3 is 16 residues. With 5 bases clipped from V and 8 bases from J, the junction kept 17 bases outside the gene matches. CDR3 sequence (DNA): TGTGCCAGCAGTCCTAAAACAAGTACAGGGGCTAGCGGCTACACCTTC. Translated: CASSPKTSTGASGYTF.

The chain combines TRBV10-3 with TRBJ2-3; 14 bases align to TRBD2. V trimming: 10 bases; J trimming: 0 bases; junction bases outside the gene matches: 6. The CDR3 contains 16 residues. Germline V lookup: CDR1 ENHRY, CDR2 SYGVKD. The CDR3 DNA reads as TGTGCCACCGGGACTAGCGGGAGTTTTAGCACAGATACGCAGTATTTT. Translated: CATGTSGSFSTDTQYF.

This rearrangement joins TRBV7-2 to TRBJ1-3; 7 bases are shared with TRBD1. The CDR3 loop spans 16 amino acids. With 5 bases clipped from V and 4 bases from J, the junction kept 11 bases outside the gene matches. Germline lookup yields CDR1 SGHTA and CDR2 FQGNSA. In DNA form, the CDR3 reads TGTGCCAGCAGCGCACAGGGGACACATTCCGGAAACACCATATATTTT. Translated: CASSAQGTHSGNTIYF.

The chain couples TRBV29-1 to TRBJ2-3, with 9 positions matching TRBD2. The CDR3 is 16 residues long. CDR1 and CDR2 from the germline V gene are SQVTM and ANQGSEA. V trimming: 3 bases; J trimming: 4 bases; junction bases outside the gene matches: 11. The CDR3 region has the DNA TGCAGCGTTGAGGTTGCACGGACTAGCGCTTCAGATACGCAGTATTTT. Its protein is CSVEVARTSASDTQYF.

The chain has TRBV28 and TRBJ1-4, with unresolved D. This CDR3 contains 14 residues. The germline V gene has CDR1 MDHEN and CDR2 SYDVKM. V lost 3 bases, J lost 6 bases, and 11 bases lay in between. In nucleotides, the CDR3 is TGTGCCAGCAGTTTGGCGGCGGGCGATGAAAAACTGTTTTTT. It yields the protein CASSLAAGDEKLFF.

As for this clone: Relative to the germline gene, one junction end is altered; a read error may explain this. This chain connects TRBV27 to TRBJ1-1, with D possibly being TRBD1 (6 bases). Germline loops: CDR1 MNHEY, CDR2 SMNVEV (reference sequence). This CDR3 spans 14 amino acids. The CDR3 region has the DNA TGTGCCAGCGGTCGGGGGGCCCTGAAAACTGAAGCTTTCTTT. Translated: CASGRGALKTEAFF.

The rearrangement uses TRBV5-6 and TRBJ1-1; perhaps TRBD1 as D (5 bases). V lost 5 bases to trimming and J lost 3 bases, with 8 bases between them. Per the germline V gene, CDR1 is SGHDT and CDR2 is YYEEEE. The CDR3 covers 12 residues. For the CDR3, the DNA is TGTGCCAGCAGTAAAGGGGACACTGAAGCTTTCTTT. Translated: CASSKGDTEAFF.

This chain's CDR3 is CSASGTGENIQYF. The CDR3 region has the DNA TGCAGCGCTTCCGGGACAGGGGAAAACATTCAGTACTTC. This chain joins TRBV29-1 and TRBJ2-4; 10 bases fit TRBD1. Trimming at V came to 7 bases and at J to 5 bases, leaving 5 bases not matched to a gene. The CDR3 is 13 residues long. Per germline, CDR1 SQVTM and CDR2 ANQGSEA.